A single sample is the source of the 9 T cell receptor beta chains below, sequenced in a study of OX40 agonist ivuxolimab in advanced cancers. Library preparation was by the immunoSEQ multiplex PCR assay. In its TCRdb copy, this immuneACCESS table keeps in-frame sequences only and misses some clones. Where compared with another copy, unresolved V genes explain less than half of these, and the others have no known cause. This sample is represented by roughly 28,000 clones; approximately 89% of them were singletons. The ten largest account for roughly a tenth of the sample. The starting material was CD4+ or CD8+ T cells sorted from blood, obtained in a trial of the OX40 agonist ivuxolimab. The receptor set was obtained from an adult with an advanced solid tumor such as melanoma, head and neck, liver or kidney cancer.

As DNA, the CDR3 is TGTGCCAGCAGTTTAAGGGCAGGCTCTGGAAACACCATATATTTT. It is translated as CASSLRAGSGNTIYF. V gene TRBV28 combines with J gene TRBJ1-3; D gene ambiguous. The CDR3 loop spans 15 amino acids. Germline values: CDR1 MDHEN, CDR2 SYDVKM. V was pared by 2 bases and J by 0 bases, with 8 bases between.

V gene TRBV19 combines with J gene TRBJ1-2, with 7 bases lining up with TRBD1. The CDR3 spans 12 residues. The germline gives CDR1 LNHDA, CDR2 SQIVND (reference sequence). CDR3 residues: CALWDSQGGYTF. The CDR3 DNA follows: TGTGCGCTGTGGGACAGCCAGGGAGGCTACACCTTC. Full variable domain (missing parts from reference TRBV19 and TRBJ1-2): DGGITQSPKYLFRKEGQNVTLSCEQNLNHDAMYWYRQDPGQGLRLIYYSQIVNDFQKGDIAEGYSVSREKKESFPLTVTSAQKNPTAFYLCALWDSQGGYTFGSGTRLTVV.

Only a few counts were recorded for this clone. V and J are TRBV7-9 and TRBJ1-2, with no clear D. V was trimmed by 1 base and J by 6 bases, leaving 3 bases between them. The CDR3 is 11 residues long. Germline-derived CDR1 and CDR2 are SEHNR and FQNEAQ (reference sequence). The CDR3 region has the DNA TGTGCCAGCAGCTTAGGCCATGGCTACACCTTC. This gives the protein CASSLGHGYTF. Full variable domain (outside the CDR3, taken from reference TRBV7-9 and TRBJ1-2): DTGVSQNPRHKITKRGQNVTFRCDPISEHNRLYWYRQTLGQGPEFLTYFQNEAQLEKSRLLSDRFSAERPKGSFSTLEIQRTEQGDSAMYLCASSLGHGYTFGSGTRLTVV.

CDR3 region: CASSQGGVSDTQYF. Here the CDR3 DNA reads TGCGCCAGCAGCCAAGGCGGGGTGTCAGATACGCAGTATTTT. The genes are TRBV4-1 and TRBJ2-3; maybe TRBD2 (6 bases). The CDR3 sequence is 14 residues long. Trimming removed 1 base at V and 4 bases at J, with 9 bases between. Germline CDR1 is MGHRA and CDR2 is YSYEKL.

The rearrangement uses TRBV9 and TRBJ2-1; 7 bases agree with TRBD1. The CDR3 runs 14 residues. Trimming cost V 4 bases and J 7 bases; bases outside gene matches: 8. Germline loops: CDR1 SGDLS, CDR2 YYNGEE. In DNA, the CDR3 is TGTGCCAGCAGCCGACAGGGATTCGAGAATGAGCAGTTCTTC. Translating it yields CASSRQGFENEQFF.

The chain has TRBV9 and TRBJ2-1; unclear D gene. Germline-derived CDR1 and CDR2 are SGDLS and YYNGEE. With 0 bases removed from V and 8 bases from J, the gap between germline ends came to 6 bases. This CDR3 comprises 12 residues. CDR3 region: CASSVGLDEQFF. The CDR3 DNA sequence: TGTGCCAGCAGCGTAGGGCTCGATGAGCAGTTCTTC.

The chain joins TRBV10-3 to TRBJ2-7; 13 bases map to TRBD2. Germline V gene data show CDR1 as ENHRY and CDR2 as SYGVKD. The CDR3 is made up of 18 amino acids. Losses at the gene ends were 3 bases for V and 0 bases for J; bases not matched to a gene: 8. In DNA, the CDR3 is TGTGCCATCAGTGACCCGACTAGCGGGAGGCCCCACTCCTACGAGCAGTACTTC. This translates into CAISDPTSGRPHSYEQYF.

This sequence joins TRBV7-6 and TRBJ2-1; 13 bases are a match to TRBD2. CDR1 is SGHVS and CDR2 is FNYEAQ in the germline V gene. There are 20 residues in the CDR3. The ends lost 1 base at V and 7 bases at J; junction bases unmatched: 16. The CDR3 sequence: CASSLDVVPLTSGRMNEQFF. CDR3 DNA sequence: TGTGCCAGCAGCTTAGACGTAGTCCCCCTGACTAGCGGGAGGATGAATGAGCAGTTCTTC.

The V and J genes are TRBV4-1 and TRBJ2-7, with D possibly TRBD1 on 6 matching bases. The ends were cut back, 1 base at V and 1 base at J, with 8 bases in the middle. The CDR3 covers 14 residues. Per the germline V gene, CDR1 is MGHRA and CDR2 is YSYEKL. Written as DNA, the CDR3 is TGCGCCAGCAGCCAAGTAGGGGGTTCCTACGAGCAGTACTTC. Translating gives CASSQVGGSYEQYF.